The 29 T cell receptor beta chains reported below all come from one sample, sequenced in a study of T cell repertoires in cytomegalovirus infection. One entry per CDR3 protein results from TCRdb running MiXCR on the reads. In the table there are fewer than 1,000,000 distinct CDR3 sequences, approximately 31% of which are singletons. Antigen specificity for these receptors is unknown. The sequences come from cultured CD8+ T cells from PBMCs, collected from culture after CMV antigen stimulation. The receptors derive from a human donor in good health (CMV status not recorded). Some clones in this sample may be carry-over from other donors' samples.

V usage is TRBV27 and J usage is TRBJ2-5, with D possibly matching TRBD1 (5 bases). CDR1 is MNHEY, CDR2 SMNVEV, per germline (reference sequence). Trimming shortened V by 1 base and J by 5 bases, and 11 bases separated the two germline ends. The CDR3 runs to 14 residues. The CDR3 loop is CASSLWPGWETQYF. The DNA for the CDR3 is TGTGCCAGCAGTTTATGGCCAGGGTGGGAGACCCAGTACTTC.

This chain connects TRBV6-2 or TRBV6-3 to TRBJ2-7; 8 bases line up with TRBD1. The J segment lost 3 bases and the V segment lost 6 bases, leaving 7 bases of the junction unmatched. The CDR3 runs 14 residues. Germline V CDR1 and CDR2: MNHEY, SVGEGT. Here the CDR3 DNA reads TGTGCCAGCAGCTACAGGGGGACAGTCTACGAGCAGTACGTC. As protein: CASSYRGTVYEQYV.

The chain uses TRBV7-9 and TRBJ2-7, with D tentatively TRBD1 (6 bases). V was pared by 5 bases and J by 2 bases, with 10 bases between. CDR1 SEHNR and CDR2 FQNEAQ come from the germline V gene (reference sequence). The CDR3 is 13 amino acids. The CDR3 is CASSGTTTYEQYF. For the CDR3, the DNA is TGTGCCAGCAGCGGGACAACTACCTACGAGCAGTACTTC.

V gene TRBV3-1 combines with J gene TRBJ2-7; 8 bases map to TRBD1. CDR1 is LGHDT and CDR2 is YNNKEL in the germline V gene (reference sequence). The CDR3 runs to 15 residues. Trimming at V came to 1 base and at J to 2 bases, leaving 4 bases not matched to a gene. CDR3 bases: TGTGCCAGCAGCCAAGGTAGACAGGGGACCTACGAGCAGTACTTC. This translates into CASSQGRQGTYEQYF.

The V and J genes are TRBV6-5 and TRBJ1-2; TRBD1 is a possible D gene (6 bases). The CDR3 has 14 amino acids. Germline loops: CDR1 MNHEY, CDR2 SVGAGI. Deletions cut 8 bases from V and 4 bases from J, with 17 bases between. The CDR3 loop reads CASHGAGVAYGYTF. For the CDR3, the DNA is TGTGCCAGCCACGGGGCAGGGGTGGCCTATGGCTACACCTTC.

This chain links TRBV19 with TRBJ1-1; D is unresolved. Germline V gene lookup returns CDR1 LNHDA and CDR2 SQIVND (reference sequence). The CDR3 consists of 13 residues. V lost 8 bases and J lost 0, with 10 bases in between. The CDR3 reads CASLSWVNTEAFF. Written as DNA, the CDR3 is TGTGCCAGTTTAAGTTGGGTGAACACTGAAGCTTTCTTT.

This clonotype occurred many times. This rearrangement joins TRBV7-2 to TRBJ2-6; D could derive from TRBD1 or TRBD2 (5 bases each). Trimming removed 6 bases from V and 4 bases from J, with 22 bases in between. Germline CDR1 SGHTA, CDR2 FQGNSA. The CDR3 extends over 18 amino acids. CDR3 DNA: TGTGCCAGCAGGGGGCCCGGGGACCCCAGGGTAGGGGCCAACGTCCTGACTTTC. Translating it yields CASRGPGDPRVGANVLTF.

The rearrangement joins TRBV19 to TRBJ1-1; 10 bases fit TRBD1. The CDR3 sequence is 14 residues long. CDR1 is LNHDA and CDR2 is SQIVND in the germline V gene (reference sequence). The junction had 8 bases not matched to a gene; V was cut back by 9 bases and J by 4 bases. CDR3 amino acids: CASTPGQGPTEAFF. The CDR3 bases are TGTGCCAGCACCCCGGGACAGGGGCCCACTGAAGCTTTCTTT.

CDR3: CASSHDEYEQYF. The CDR3 bases are TGTGCCAGCAGCCACGACGAATACGAGCAGTACTTC. The chain couples TRBV3-1 to TRBJ2-7; D ambiguous. The V gene lost 3 bases and the J gene lost 4 bases, with 7 bases spanning the gap. Germline CDR1 and CDR2: LGHDT and YNNKEL (reference sequence). The CDR3 runs 12 residues.

This clonotype occurred a few times. The chain is built from TRBV27 and TRBJ2-5; D perhaps matches TRBD1 (5 bases). CDR1 and CDR2 (germline): MNHEY, SMNVEV (reference sequence). This CDR3 region has 14 residues. V was shortened by 5 bases and J by 2 bases, with 12 bases between the two germline ends. The CDR3 DNA is TGTGCCAGCAGTCCCCTCGACAGACAAGAGACCCAGTACTTC. It yields the protein CASSPLDRQETQYF.

Concerning this clonotype itself: A much larger clone differs from this one at a single base, so this may be a read error. J is TRBJ2-3 and V is TRBV6-2 or TRBV6-3; D possibly matches TRBD1 or TRBD2 (5 bases each). This CDR3 is 13 amino acids long. With 2 bases removed from V and 4 bases from J, the gap between germline ends came to 7 bases. Germline V gene lookup returns CDR1 MNHEY and CDR2 SVGEGT. The CDR3 bases are TGTGCCAGCAGTTACGGGGGACCAGATACGCAGTATTTT. Residues: CASSYGGPDTQYF.

This clonotype was recorded once. A much larger clone is a single base away; this may be a read error. The chain links TRBV7-6 to TRBJ1-5; D possibly corresponds to TRBD1 (6 bases). CDR1 is SGHVS and CDR2 is FNYEAQ in the germline V gene. The V and J ends lost 0 bases and 3 bases respectively, with 12 bases between them. CDR3 length: 16 residues. The DNA of the CDR3 is TGTGCCAGCAGCTTAGCACCAGGGGAGGACAATCAGCCCCAGCATTTT. Amino acid sequence: CASSLAPGEDNQPQHF.

The rearrangement joins TRBV7-6 to TRBJ1-2; D call uncertain. Deletions cut 4 bases from V and 8 bases from J, with 14 bases between. This CDR3 is 13 amino acids long. CDR1 SGHVS and CDR2 FNYEAQ come from the germline V gene. In DNA form, the CDR3 reads TGTGCCAGCAGCTCCCACCGAAGTGGCGGCTACACCTTC. This translates into CASSSHRSGGYTF.

For this clonotype: This may be a read error: a much more frequent sequence differs by one nucleotide. The rearrangement links TRBV27 to TRBJ1-4; weak D call: TRBD1 (6 bases). The CDR3 covers 13 residues. The germline gives CDR1 MNHEY, CDR2 SMNVEV (reference sequence). The CDR3 protein is CANSFSGDEKLFF. Here the CDR3 DNA reads TGTGCCAACAGTTTTTCAGGGGACGAAAAACTGTTTTTT.

DNA for the CDR3: TGCGCCAGCAGCCAAGAAAGAGGGGCAGACAATGAGCAGTTCTTC. The encoded protein is CASSQERGADNEQFF. The chain uses TRBV4-1 and TRBJ2-1; D tentatively reads TRBD1 or TRBD2 (5 bases each). Germline CDR1 and CDR2: MGHRA and YSYEKL. CDR3 length equals 15 residues. V was cut by 0 bases and J by 5 bases, with 11 bases left in between.

This clonotype was seen a few times. This chain joins TRBV6-6 and TRBJ2-1, with TRBD2 identical over 8 bases. CDR1 MNHNY and CDR2 SVGAGI come from the germline V gene (reference sequence). The CDR3 is 16 residues long. The V and J ends lost 2 bases and 4 bases, in that order; junction bases with no gene match: 7. As DNA, the CDR3 is TGTGCCAGCAGTTACACTAGCGGACCCCCGTACAATGAGCAGTTCTTC. The encoded protein is CASSYTSGPPYNEQFF.

This clonotype has a handful of counts. The chain joins TRBV29-1 to TRBJ2-1; D not resolved. The germline CDR1 and CDR2 sequences are SQVTM and ANQGSEA. The CDR3 runs 12 residues. V lost 4 bases, J lost 4 bases, and 8 bases lay in between. CDR3 nucleotide sequence: TGCAGCGTTGCTTGGGGTTACAATGAGCAGTTCTTC. Protein product: CSVAWGYNEQFF.

This clonotype showed up just a few times. The rearrangement joins TRBV5-5 to TRBJ2-7; D may correspond to TRBD1 or TRBD2 (6 bases each). V lost 0 bases and J lost 2, with 12 bases in between. CDR3 size: 15 residues. Germline V gene data show CDR1 as SGHKS and CDR2 as YYEKEE (reference sequence). CDR3 in DNA: TGTGCCAGCAGCTTGGAGTGGGGGGCTCCCTACGAGCAGTACTTC. Its translation is CASSLEWGAPYEQYF.

This chain connects TRBV7-6 to TRBJ2-1, with TRBD2 as a possible D gene (6 bases). Germline V lookup: CDR1 SGHVS, CDR2 FNYEAQ. The length of the CDR3 is 13 residues. V lost 4 bases to trimming and J lost 6 bases, with 10 bases between them. The CDR3 here is CASSWSSANEQFF. In DNA form, the CDR3 reads TGTGCCAGCAGCTGGTCTAGCGCCAATGAGCAGTTCTTC.

The chain uses TRBV7-2 and TRBJ2-1; 8 bases are a match to TRBD1. With V trimmed by 6 bases and J by 12 bases, 16 bases remained unmatched. CDR3 length: 15 residues. Germline lookup yields CDR1 SGHTA and CDR2 FQGNSA. CDR3 sequence: CASRDGDRFMEGQFF. CDR3 nucleotide sequence: TGTGCCAGCAGAGACGGGGACAGGTTTATGGAAGGGCAGTTCTTC.

This clonotype was seen at least ten times. V and J are TRBV7-9 and TRBJ2-7, with a weak D call TRBD1 (5 bases). Germline assignment: CDR1 SEHNR and CDR2 FQNEAQ (reference sequence). Between the trimmed V and J ends, which lost 4 bases and 2 bases, there was a span of 15 bases. This CDR3 region has 15 residues. The CDR3 DNA sequence: TGTGCCAGCAGCTCCTTGGGGCAGTTGGCCTACGAGCAGTACTTC. Amino acids: CASSSLGQLAYEQYF.

The table lists this clonotype with a few counts. The chain combines TRBV7-9 with TRBJ2-6; possible D gene TRBD1, 5 bases. Germline CDR1 reads SEHNR; CDR2 reads FQNEAQ (reference sequence). The CDR3 length is 16 residues. Trimming shortened V by 5 bases and J by 0 bases, and 11 bases separated the two germline ends. The chain's CDR3 is CASSPGLGSGANVLTF. In nucleotides, the CDR3 is TGTGCCAGCAGCCCAGGGCTGGGCTCTGGGGCCAACGTCCTGACTTTC.

This chain uses TRBV19 with TRBJ1-5; no definite D call. Looked up from germline, CDR1 is LNHDA and CDR2 is SQIVND (reference sequence). This CDR3 contains 13 residues. V was trimmed by 7 bases and J by 1 base, leaving 8 bases between them. CDR3 nucleotides: TGTGCCAGTACCATGGACAGCAATCAGCCCCAGCATTTT. The encoded protein is CASTMDSNQPQHF.

This clonotype turned up a few times. The gene calls are TRBV27 and TRBJ1-5, with 10 bases lining up with TRBD1. V lost 6 bases and J lost 6; bases outside the gene matches: 5. This CDR3 contains 14 residues. In germline, CDR1 is MNHEY, CDR2 SMNVEV (reference sequence). The CDR3 DNA follows: TGTGCCAGCAGGACAGGGGGCTTAGGTCAGCCCCAGCATTTT. As protein: CASRTGGLGQPQHF.

The table lists this clonotype with many counts. The rearrangement joins TRBV7-8 to TRBJ1-1; D remains ambiguous. The V end lost 0 bases, the J end lost 5 bases, and 16 bases lay between the germline ends. The germline V gene has CDR1 SGHVS and CDR2 FQNEAQ. The CDR3 covers 16 residues. The CDR3 bases are TGTGCCAGCAGCTTAGCGAAATTGACCCGAACAACTGAAGCTTTCTTT. It specifies CASSLAKLTRTTEAFF. Variable domain in full (rest from reference TRBV7-8 and TRBJ1-1): GAGVSQSPRYKVAKRGQDVALRCDPISGHVSLFWYQQALGQGPEFLTYFQNEAQLDKSGLPSDRFFAERPEGSVSTLKIQRTQQEDSAVYLCASSLAKLTRTTEAFFGQGTRLTVV.

This clonotype is judged medium-sized. This chain uses TRBV28 with TRBJ2-1; TRBD1 aligns across 7 bases. There are 15 residues in the CDR3. CDR1 and CDR2 (germline): MDHEN, SYDVKM. The J segment lost 4 bases and the V segment lost 4 bases, leaving 7 bases of the junction unmatched. The CDR3 nucleotides are TGTGCCAGCAGTTCGGGACAGCAGATTTACAATGAGCAGTTCTTC. Its translation is CASSSGQQIYNEQFF.

This clonotype was detected only a few times. This chain links TRBV12-3 or TRBV12-4 with TRBJ2-5, with D perhaps TRBD1 or TRBD2 (5 bases each). This CDR3 has 14 residues. V lost 5 bases to trimming and J lost 0 bases, with 10 bases between them. The CDR3 sequence is CASSQGRNQETQYF. The CDR3 DNA reads as TGTGCCAGCAGTCAGGGACGGAACCAAGAGACCCAGTACTTC.

This clonotype was detected only a few times. CDR3 loop: CASTHMTGQGYEKLFF. The CDR3 region has the DNA TGTGCCAGCACCCATATGACGGGACAGGGATACGAAAAACTGTTTTTT. The rearrangement joins TRBV12-3 or TRBV12-4 to TRBJ1-4; 9 nucleotides agree with TRBD1. The ends lost 7 bases at V and 8 bases at J; junction bases unmatched: 14. The CDR3 loop spans 16 amino acids.

The rearrangement joins TRBV4-2 to TRBJ2-5; D not resolved. Germline V gives CDR1 LGHNA, CDR2 YNFKEQ. The CDR3 contains 15 residues. The ends were cut back, 0 bases at V and 1 base at J, with 9 bases in the middle. CDR3 DNA sequence: TGTGCCAGCAGCCAAGATTGGCAGTCCCAAGAGACCCAGTACTTC. It yields the protein CASSQDWQSQETQYF.